A single sample is the source of the 22 T cell receptor beta chains below, sequenced in a study of human T cells and chemical hapten exposure. TCRdb re-derived calls from the RACE reads in MiXCR, one entry per CDR3 protein. The table includes approximately 400,000 distinct CDR3 sequences, more than 4.5% detected once. Time point defined: patch test 1, 2 weeks after DPC sensitization. The treatment denotes: therapeutic diphenylcyclopropenone sensitization with weekly scalp DPC. Sequenced material: whole blood, taken in connection with sensitization to the hapten diphenylcyclopropenone (DPC). These receptors all stem from a woman in her forties or fifties with alopecia areata. Some clones in this sample may be carry-over from other donors' samples.

For this clonotype: This may stem from a read error, because a much larger clone lies one nucleotide away. The CDR3 DNA reads as TGTGCCACCCTACCTGGGGGGGTCACAGATACGCAGTATTTT. Protein sequence: CATLPGGVTDTQYF. The chain couples TRBV27 to TRBJ2-3; 7 nucleotides line up with TRBD2. Germline CDR1 is MNHEY and CDR2 is SMNVEV (reference sequence). V was clipped by 10 bases and J by 2 bases; unmatched bases: 9. The CDR3 runs 14 residues.

This clonotype was detected many times. This sequence joins TRBV6-6 and TRBJ1-5, with D possibly being TRBD1 (5 bases). Germline V gives CDR1 MNHNY, CDR2 SVGAGI (reference sequence). There are 12 residues in the CDR3. Deletions cut 8 bases from V and 8 bases from J, with 13 bases between. Here the CDR3 reads CASADMAEPQHF. The CDR3 DNA reads TGTGCCAGCGCGGACATGGCAGAGCCCCAGCATTTT.

At least ten counts were recorded for this clonotype. The CDR3 loop reads CASSPFRSGRNTIYF. Here the CDR3 DNA reads TGTGCCAGCAGCCCATTCCGATCAGGGAGAAACACCATATATTTT. The chain carries TRBV28 and TRBJ1-3; D might be TRBD1 (5 bases). There are 15 residues in the CDR3. The V and J ends lost 6 bases and 5 bases respectively, with 17 bases between them. Looked up from germline, CDR1 is MDHEN and CDR2 is SYDVKM.

Written as DNA, the CDR3 is TGTGCCAGCAGTTTAGGGACAGTGGTCCCCAAAAACATTCAGTACTTC. Its protein is CASSLGTVVPKNIQYF. The chain carries TRBV28 and TRBJ2-4, with 7 nucleotides matching TRBD1. With V trimmed by 2 bases and J by 2 bases, 6 bases remained unmatched. CDR1 and CDR2 from the germline V gene are MDHEN and SYDVKM. CDR3 size: 16 residues.

The chain employs TRBV30 and TRBJ2-4; D is undetermined. This CDR3 spans 11 amino acids. V gave up 0 bases and J gave up 4 bases, with 1 base separating them. CDR1 and CDR2 (germline): GTSNPN, SVGIG (reference sequence). CDR3 region: CAWSVKNIQYF. For the CDR3, the DNA is TGTGCCTGGAGTGTAAAAAACATTCAGTACTTC.

This clonotype has at least ten counts. The chain is built from TRBV6-6 and TRBJ1-5; TRBD1 is a possible D gene (6 bases). The CDR3 spans 16 residues. V shed 6 bases and J shed 0 bases, with 15 bases lying between them. CDR1 is MNHNY, CDR2 SVGAGI, per germline (reference sequence). CDR3 sequence (DNA): TGTGCCAGCAGGCCCGACAGGAGGGCTAGCAATCAGCCCCAGCATTTT. Residues: CASRPDRRASNQPQHF.

This clonotype was seen a handful of times. This chain connects TRBV10-3 to TRBJ2-1; 8 bases fit TRBD2. Germline-derived CDR1 and CDR2 are ENHRY and SYGVKD. This CDR3 contains 14 residues. After removal of 0 bases from V and 5 bases from J, the junction contained 0 bases not matched to a gene. CDR3 bases: TGTGCCATCAGTGAGTCTAGCGGGGACAATGAGCAGTTCTTC. Protein product: CAISESSGDNEQFF.

In its sample, this clonotype was seen many times. The V call is TRBV6-6, the J call TRBJ2-5; no firm D call. The germline V gene encodes CDR1 MNHNY and CDR2 SVGAGI (reference sequence). V was cut by 6 bases and J by 3 bases, with 11 bases left in between. The CDR3 sequence is 13 residues long. In DNA form, the CDR3 reads TGTGCCAGCAGCCTACCGCCTGAAGAGACCCAGTACTTC. Protein sequence: CASSLPPEETQYF.

In its sample, this clonotype was seen many times. The V and J genes are TRBV2 and TRBJ1-1; no firm D call. This CDR3 contains 13 residues. Germline V gives CDR1 SNHLY, CDR2 FYNNEI. Trimming shortened V by 6 bases and J by 0 bases, and 8 bases separated the two germline ends. CDR3 in DNA: TGTGCCAGCAGGGCGACCTTGAACACTGAAGCTTTCTTT. Translation: CASRATLNTEAFF.

This clonotype was recorded many times. This sequence joins TRBV7-9 and TRBJ2-1, with TRBD1 matching over 7 bases. This CDR3 has 13 amino acids. The germline V gene encodes CDR1 SEHNR and CDR2 FQNEAQ (reference sequence). Germline trimming cut 5 bases from V and 5 bases from J; bases unmatched to any gene: 3. CDR3 nucleotides: TGTGCCAGCAGCGAGACAGGGAACAATGAGCAGTTCTTC. This translates into CASSETGNNEQFF. Full variable domain (remainder filled in from reference TRBV7-9 and TRBJ2-1): DTGVSQNPRHKITKRGQNVTFRCDPISEHNRLYWYRQTLGQGPEFLTYFQNEAQLEKSRLLSDRFSAERPKGSFSTLEIQRTEQGDSAMYLCASSETGNNEQFFGPGTRLTVL.

This clonotype has a handful of counts. The genes are TRBV6-6 and TRBJ1-6, with TRBD1 as a possible D gene (5 bases). The V gene lost 0 bases and the J gene lost 8 bases, with 11 bases spanning the gap. CDR3 length: 15 amino acids. Germline CDR1 is MNHNY and CDR2 is SVGAGI (reference sequence). CDR3 sequence: CASSYSRGGDSPLHF. DNA for the CDR3: TGTGCCAGCAGTTACTCGCGGGGAGGGGATTCACCCCTCCACTTT.

The CDR3 region is CASSSLTTGQEERQPQHF. CDR3 in DNA: TGTGCCAGCAGCTCCCTTACTACAGGGCAAGAGGAGCGTCAGCCCCAGCATTTT. This chain connects TRBV7-8 to TRBJ1-5, with D maybe TRBD1 (6 bases). Germline-derived CDR1 and CDR2 are SGHVS and FQNEAQ. Trimming left V 4 bases short and J 6 bases short, with 25 bases between. The CDR3 loop spans 18 amino acids.

At least ten counts were recorded for this clonotype. The V gene is TRBV5-1, the J gene TRBJ2-1; D call uncertain. V lost 2 bases and J 2 bases, leaving 8 bases between the germline ends. Germline-derived CDR1 and CDR2 are SGHRS and YFSETQ. The CDR3 runs to 14 residues. CDR3 protein: CASSLQKPYNEQFF. DNA of the CDR3: TGCGCCAGCAGCTTACAAAAGCCCTACAATGAGCAGTTCTTC.

In its sample, this clonotype was seen many times. V and J are TRBV5-4 and TRBJ2-3, with TRBD1 matching 8 bases. Germline V gene lookup returns CDR1 SGHNT and CDR2 YYREEE (reference sequence). The length of the CDR3 is 14 residues. V lost 3 bases to trimming and J lost 1 base; unmatched junction nucleotides: 1. Here the CDR3 DNA reads TGTGCCAGCAGCTCACAGGGGGGCACAGATACGCAGTATTTT. Translated, it gives CASSSQGGTDTQYF.

The sample holds many counts of this clonotype. This chain connects TRBV9 to TRBJ2-1, with D uncertain. V gave up 4 bases and J gave up 9 bases, with 17 bases separating them. Germline V gene sequence: CDR1 SGDLS, CDR2 YYNGEE. The CDR3 is 14 residues long. The CDR3 DNA reads as TGTGCCAGCAGCTCCCGAGCTTTGGGTACTGAGCAGTTCTTC. Its protein is CASSSRALGTEQFF.

This chain connects TRBV18 to TRBJ2-4; D gene unclear. Germline lookup yields CDR1 KGHSH and CDR2 LQKENI. Between the trimmed V and J ends, which lost 0 bases and 6 bases, there was a span of 12 bases. The CDR3 extends over 15 amino acids. DNA of the CDR3: TGTGCCAGCTCACCACCGTCGTCGTTGAGAAACATTCAGTACTTC. Encoded protein: CASSPPSSLRNIQYF. Combining the CDR3 with reference TRBV18 and TRBJ2-4 gives the whole variable domain NAGVMQNPRHLVRRRGQEARLRCSPMKGHSHVYWYRQLPEEGLKFMVYLQKENIIDESGMPKERFSAEFPKEGPSILRIQQVVRGDSAAYFCASSPPSSLRNIQYFGAGTRLSVL.

In this sample, this clonotype turned up a few times. The chain employs TRBV7-9 and TRBJ2-7; 7 nucleotides match TRBD1. Trimming cost V 5 bases and J 1 base; bases outside gene matches: 5. Per the germline V gene, CDR1 is SEHNR and CDR2 is FQNEAQ (reference sequence). This CDR3 is built from 14 residues. The CDR3 sequence is CASSVTTGSYEQYF. CDR3 DNA: TGTGCCAGCAGCGTCACGACAGGGTCCTACGAGCAGTACTTC.

The J gene is TRBJ1-5, the V gene TRBV7-9, with 9 bases that match TRBD1. V shed 5 bases, J shed 6 bases, and the junction held 5 bases outside the gene matches. Germline CDR1 reads SEHNR; CDR2 reads FQNEAQ (reference sequence). This CDR3 is built from 14 residues. Here the CDR3 reads CASSRGQGSQPQHF. CDR3 nucleotide sequence: TGTGCCAGCAGCCGGGGACAGGGAAGTCAGCCCCAGCATTTT. Based on the CDR3 plus reference TRBV7-9 and TRBJ1-5, the full variable domain is DTGVSQNPRHKITKRGQNVTFRCDPISEHNRLYWYRQTLGQGPEFLTYFQNEAQLEKSRLLSDRFSAERPKGSFSTLEIQRTEQGDSAMYLCASSRGQGSQPQHFGDGTRLSIL.

At least ten counts were recorded for this clonotype. The J gene is TRBJ2-4, the V gene TRBV5-1; no definite D call. V was clipped by 2 bases and J by 3 bases, with 15 bases between them. This CDR3 has 16 residues. From germline, CDR1 is SGHRS and CDR2 YFSETQ. CDR3 coding DNA: TGCGCCAGCAGCTTTGAATACCCGCCAGACAAAAACATTCAGTACTTC. Translated, it gives CASSFEYPPDKNIQYF.

CDR3 coding DNA: TGCGCCAGCAGCTTGGACCGGGGGCGCCCCGAGACCCAGTACTTC. It encodes CASSLDRGRPETQYF. The chain combines TRBV5-1 with TRBJ2-5; D may match TRBD1 or TRBD2 (6 bases each). Trimming removed 0 bases from V and 5 bases from J, with 14 bases in between. The germline V gene encodes CDR1 SGHRS and CDR2 YFSETQ. This CDR3 has 15 residues.

This clonotype was detected ten times or more. V gene TRBV12-3 or TRBV12-4 combines with J gene TRBJ2-5; D perhaps matches TRBD2 (5 bases). The length of the CDR3 is 15 residues. V was clipped by 5 bases and J by 0 bases, with 13 bases between them. The CDR3 DNA follows: TGTGCCAGCAGTCCCGGACTGACGTACCAAGAGACCCAGTACTTC. It translates to CASSPGLTYQETQYF.

The gene calls are TRBV23-1 and TRBJ2-7; D assignment may be TRBD1 or TRBD2 (5 bases each). TRBV23-1 is assigned to the ORF class and has an uncertain function. This CDR3 has 17 residues. Trimming cost V 4 bases and J 2 bases, with 21 bases left between them. As DNA, the CDR3 is TGCGCCAGCAGTCCGGTCTCGGGGCGGATGGATGCCTACGAGCAGTACTTC. This codes for CASSPVSGRMDAYEQYF.